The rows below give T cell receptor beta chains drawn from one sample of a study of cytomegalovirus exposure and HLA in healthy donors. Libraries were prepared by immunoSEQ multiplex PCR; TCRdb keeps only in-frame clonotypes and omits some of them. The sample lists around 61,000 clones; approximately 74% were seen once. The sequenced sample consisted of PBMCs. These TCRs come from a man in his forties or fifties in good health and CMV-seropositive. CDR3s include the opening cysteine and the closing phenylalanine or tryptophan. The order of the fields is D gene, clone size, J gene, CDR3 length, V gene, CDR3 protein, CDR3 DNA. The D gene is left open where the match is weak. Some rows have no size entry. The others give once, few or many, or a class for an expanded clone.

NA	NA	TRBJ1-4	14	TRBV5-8	CASTPSGLNEKLFF	TGTGCCAGCACCCCCAGCGGGCTTAATGAAAAACTGTTTTTT
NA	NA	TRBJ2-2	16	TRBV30	CAWNLGASTLTGELFF	TGTGCCTGGAATCTTGGGGCCTCGACACTAACCGGGGAGCTGTTTTTT
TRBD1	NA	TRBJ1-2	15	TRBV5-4	CASSPSNRGQRGYTF	TGTGCCAGCAGCCCTTCGAACAGGGGGCAAAGGGGCTACACCTTC
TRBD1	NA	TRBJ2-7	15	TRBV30	CAWRAGQGFSYEQYF	TGTGCCTGGAGGGCTGGACAGGGGTTCTCCTACGAGCAGTACTTC
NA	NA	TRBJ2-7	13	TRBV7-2	CASSLDPSYEQYF	TGTGCCAGCAGCTTAGACCCTAGCTACGAGCAGTACTTC
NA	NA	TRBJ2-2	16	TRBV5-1	CASSSGASGNTGELFF	TGCGCCAGCAGCTCAGGGGCTAGCGGGAACACCGGGGAGCTGTTTTTT
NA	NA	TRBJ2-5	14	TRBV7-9	CASSYQSAGETQYF	TGTGCCAGCAGTTATCAGTCAGCGGGAGAGACCCAGTACTTC
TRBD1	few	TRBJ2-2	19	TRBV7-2	CASSSGGRDRGLGTGELFF	TGTGCCAGCAGCTCTGGAGGCCGGGACAGGGGTTTGGGCACCGGGGAGCTGTTTTTT
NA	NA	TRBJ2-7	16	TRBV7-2	CASSLGSSLASYEQYF	TGTGCCAGCAGCTTAGGGTCTAGTCTTGCCTCCTACGAGCAGTACTTC
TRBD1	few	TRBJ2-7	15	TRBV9	CASSVNPRGPREQYF	TGTGCCAGCAGCGTCAACCCCAGGGGGCCTCGGGAGCAGTACTTC
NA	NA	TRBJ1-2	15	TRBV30	CAWKFGGGGSYGYTF	TGTGCCTGGAAATTCGGGGGAGGGGGTTCCTATGGCTACACCTTC
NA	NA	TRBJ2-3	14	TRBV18	CASSATGGRDTQYF	TGTGCCAGCTCAGCGACAGGTGGTAGAGATACGCAGTATTTT
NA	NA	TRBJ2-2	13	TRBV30	CAWRRGRTGELFF	TGTGCCTGGCGGAGGGGTCGGACCGGGGAGCTGTTTTTT
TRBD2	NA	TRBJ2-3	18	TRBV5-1	CASSVGGLAGEYGDTQYF	TGCGCCAGCAGCGTGGGGGGACTAGCGGGAGAGTATGGAGATACGCAGTATTTT
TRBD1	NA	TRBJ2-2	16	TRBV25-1	CASTSGQGVGAGELFF	TGTGCCAGCACGTCGGGACAGGGGGTTGGCGCCGGGGAGCTGTTTTTT
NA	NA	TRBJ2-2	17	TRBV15	CATSRAGAQGYTGELFF	TGTGCCACCAGCAGAGCAGGGGCCCAAGGTTACACCGGGGAGCTGTTTTTT
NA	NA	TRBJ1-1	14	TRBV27	CASSLYGQNTEAFF	TGTGCCAGCAGTTTGTACGGACAGAACACTGAAGCTTTCTTT
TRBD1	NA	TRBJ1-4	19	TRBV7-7	CASSLASDRGPSRDEKLFF	TGTGCTAGCAGCTTAGCGTCGGACAGGGGGCCCTCGAGGGATGAAAAACTGTTTTTT
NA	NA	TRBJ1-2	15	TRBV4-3	CASSQGPGGAGGYTF	TGCGCCAGCAGCCAAGGTCCTGGGGGGGCAGGCGGCTACACCTTC
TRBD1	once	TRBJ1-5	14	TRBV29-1	CSVSDRVGNQPQHF	TGCAGCGTTTCCGACAGGGTTGGGAATCAGCCCCAGCATTTT
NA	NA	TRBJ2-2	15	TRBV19	CASSIGGGNTGELFF	TGTGCCAGTAGTATAGGAGGAGGGAACACCGGGGAGCTGTTTTTT
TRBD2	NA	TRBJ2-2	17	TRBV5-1	CASSGTSGGANTGELFF	TGCGCCAGCAGCGGGACTAGCGGGGGGGCGAACACCGGGGAGCTGTTTTTT
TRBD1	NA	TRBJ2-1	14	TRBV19	CASSDRVNYNEQFF	TGTGCCAGTAGTGACAGGGTAAATTACAATGAGCAGTTCTTC
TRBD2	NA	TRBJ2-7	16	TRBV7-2	CASSLEGAGGRGEQYF	TGTGCCAGCAGCTTAGAGGGAGCGGGGGGGCGAGGGGAGCAGTACTTC
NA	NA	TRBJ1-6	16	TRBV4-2	CASSQAGWPYNSPLYF	TGTGCCAGCAGCCAAGCAGGGTGGCCCTATAATTCACCCCTCTACTTT
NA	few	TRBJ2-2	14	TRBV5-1	CASSLDGVTGELFF	TGCGCCAGCAGCTTGGACGGGGTCACCGGGGAGCTGTTTTTT
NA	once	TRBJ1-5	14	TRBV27	CASSLSPNKRPQHF	TGTGCCAGCAGTTTGAGCCCTAATAAGAGGCCCCAGCATTTT
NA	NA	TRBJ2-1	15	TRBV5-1	CASSLAIQGDNEQFF	TGCGCCAGCAGCTTGGCCATACAGGGAGACAATGAGCAGTTCTTC
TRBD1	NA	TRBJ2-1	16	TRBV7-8	CASSFTATQGVGEQFF	TGTGCCAGCAGCTTTACTGCAACTCAGGGGGTTGGTGAGCAGTTCTTC
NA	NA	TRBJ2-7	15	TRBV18	CASSPGASGTYEQYF	TGTGCCAGCTCACCGGGGGCTAGCGGTACCTACGAGCAGTACTTC
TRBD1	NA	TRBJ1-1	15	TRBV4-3	CASSHTGGADTEAFF	TGCGCCAGCAGTCACACAGGGGGGGCGGACACTGAAGCTTTCTTT
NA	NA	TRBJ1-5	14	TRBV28	CASSFGTGNQPQHF	TGTGCCAGCAGTTTCGGAACGGGTAATCAGCCCCAGCATTTT
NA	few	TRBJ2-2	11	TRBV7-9	CASRGGAELFF	TGTGCCAGCAGAGGGGGAGCGGAGCTGTTTTTT
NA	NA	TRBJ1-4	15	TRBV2	CASKLDRLFNEKLFF	TGTGCCAGCAAGTTGGACAGACTTTTTAATGAAAAACTGTTTTTT
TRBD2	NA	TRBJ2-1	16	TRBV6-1	CASSGLSGGSYNEQFF	TGTGCCAGCAGTGGTCTAAGCGGGGGCTCCTACAATGAGCAGTTCTTC
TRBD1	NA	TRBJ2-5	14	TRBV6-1	CASRRTGGGETQYF	TGTGCCAGCAGAAGGACAGGGGGAGGGGAGACCCAGTACTTC
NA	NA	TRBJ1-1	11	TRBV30	CAWSGGAEAFF	TGTGCCTGGAGTGGGGGCGCTGAAGCTTTCTTT
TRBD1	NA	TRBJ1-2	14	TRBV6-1	CASTQGGNFYGYTF	TGTGCCAGCACGCAAGGGGGCAACTTCTATGGCTACACCTTC
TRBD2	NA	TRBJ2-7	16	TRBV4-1	CASSQPVGGRAYEQYF	TGCGCCAGCAGCCAACCAGTTGGCGGGAGGGCATACGAGCAGTACTTC
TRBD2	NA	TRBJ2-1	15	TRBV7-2	CASSLEAGVFNEQFF	TGTGCCAGCAGCTTAGAAGCGGGAGTATTCAATGAGCAGTTCTTC
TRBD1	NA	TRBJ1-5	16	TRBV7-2	CASSLTGTGRYQPQHF	TGTGCCAGCAGCTTAACCGGGACAGGGAGGTATCAGCCCCAGCATTTT
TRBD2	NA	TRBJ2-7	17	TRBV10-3	CAISESGLGLVSYEQYF	TGTGCCATCAGTGAGTCAGGGTTGGGACTAGTCTCCTACGAGCAGTACTTC
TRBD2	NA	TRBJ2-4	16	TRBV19	CATARGGSEAKNIQYF	TGTGCCACCGCCCGGGGGGGCAGCGAGGCCAAAAACATTCAGTACTTC
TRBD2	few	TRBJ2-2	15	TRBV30	CACKTGLAPVGELFF	TGTGCCTGCAAGACGGGACTAGCCCCGGTGGGGGAGCTGTTTTTT
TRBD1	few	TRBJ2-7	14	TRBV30	CAWSLRGLFDEQYF	TGTGCCTGGAGTCTCAGGGGGCTTTTTGACGAGCAGTACTTC
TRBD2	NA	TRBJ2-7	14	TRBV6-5	CASSNRAGVLEQYF	TGTGCCAGCAGCAATAGAGCGGGAGTTCTCGAGCAGTACTTC
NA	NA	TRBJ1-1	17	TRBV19	CASSIIPRLGEDTEAFF	TGTGCCAGTAGTATAATCCCACGTTTAGGGGAAGATACTGAAGCTTTCTTT
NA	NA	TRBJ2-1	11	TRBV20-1	CSAPRVPAKVF	TGCAGTGCTCCCAGGGTCCCAGCAAAGGTCTTC
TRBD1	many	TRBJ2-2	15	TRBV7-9	CASSLPGGFVGELFF	TGTGCCAGCAGCTTGCCAGGGGGCTTCGTCGGGGAGCTGTTTTTT
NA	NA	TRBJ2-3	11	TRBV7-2	CASSSLDTQYF	TGTGCCAGCAGCTCCCTAGATACGCAGTATTTT
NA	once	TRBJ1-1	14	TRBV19	CASSISGFQLEAFF	TGTGCCAGTAGTATATCGGGGTTCCAACTTGAAGCTTTCTTT
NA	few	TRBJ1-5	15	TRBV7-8	CASSEQGAYNQPQHF	TGTGCCAGCAGCGAACAGGGTGCGTACAATCAGCCCCAGCATTTT
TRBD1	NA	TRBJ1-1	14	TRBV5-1	CASKTGAVDTEAFF	TGCGCCAGCAAAACAGGGGCTGTGGACACTGAAGCTTTCTTT
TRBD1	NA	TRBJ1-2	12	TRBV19	CACPLQGGGYTF	TGTGCCTGCCCCTTGCAGGGGGGTGGCTACACCTTC
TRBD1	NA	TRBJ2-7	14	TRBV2	CASSVRGKRYEQYF	TGTGCCAGCAGTGTCAGGGGGAAAAGGTACGAGCAGTACTTC
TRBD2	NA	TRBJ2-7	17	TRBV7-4	CASSIYRTSGGPYEQYF	TGTGCCAGCAGCATATATAGGACTAGCGGGGGGCCCTACGAGCAGTACTTC
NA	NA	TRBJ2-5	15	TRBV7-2	CASSLDGGRYETQYF	TGTGCCAGCAGCTTAGATGGCGGGCGCTATGAGACCCAGTACTTC
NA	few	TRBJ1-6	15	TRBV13	CASSLDGGGNSPLHF	TGTGCCAGCAGCTTAGATGGGGGGGGCAATTCACCCCTCCACTTT
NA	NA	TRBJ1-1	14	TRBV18	CASSGVGGSTEAFF	TGTGCCAGCTCAGGGGTAGGTGGGAGCACTGAAGCTTTCTTT